The rows below give T cell receptor beta chains drawn from one sample of a study of graft-versus-host responses after intestinal transplantation. Measured with immunoSEQ multiplex PCR; TCRdb has only the in-frame clones, and not every one. The table has some 95,000 clones, roughly nine tenths seen once. These receptors have no known antigen. Material: unstimulated CD8+ T cells sorted from spleen or lymph node cells, obtained before intestinal transplant. Every receptor here comes from a human donor who received an intestinal transplant. The CDR3 runs from the conserved cysteine through the conserved F or W.

v_gene	j_gene	CDR3aa
TRBV7-9	TRBJ1-2	CASSLIGLNGYTF
TRBV7-9	TRBJ2-5	CASSWDSGEETQYF
TRBV11-2	TRBJ2-5	CASSLAQETQYF
TRBV27	TRBJ2-1	CASRTSGSYNEQFF
TRBV7-6	TRBJ2-7	CASSFTGGEQYF
TRBV19	TRBJ1-5	CASTEWDTYNQPQHF
TRBV11-2	TRBJ2-2	CASSLLESPGELFF
TRBV4-1	TRBJ2-1	CASSQEASGMYNEQFF
TRBV7-9	TRBJ1-2	CASSLAEGTVDGYTF
TRBV30	TRBJ2-7	CAWSGGGGTYEQYF
TRBV28	TRBJ1-1	CASSFHRANTEAFF
TRBV28	TRBJ2-7	CASSLGLAGAYEQYF
TRBV4-1	TRBJ2-5	CASSQSPQETQYF
TRBV6-1	TRBJ1-5	CASSEWGGGNQPQHF
TRBV7-8	TRBJ2-7	CASSLRAPYEQHF
TRBV4-1	TRBJ2-7	CASSQVTDRVGYEQYF
TRBV2	TRBJ2-7	CASSKQGLGYF
TRBV5-1	TRBJ2-1	CASSEWTSGVYNEQFF
TRBV29-1	TRBJ2-3	CSVELGRREMGDTQYF
TRBV4-1	TRBJ2-5	CASSQDGGGGETQYF
TRBV7-9	TRBJ2-1	CASTVNAGGYNEQFF
TRBV21-1	TRBJ2-3	CASSKWGQDLSGDPTNTQYF
TRBV5-6	TRBJ1-2	CASSLVSAINPLYGYTF
TRBV4-1	TRBJ1-5	CASSQGAGAQQPQHF
TRBV4-3	TRBJ1-4	CASSQEARRANEKLFF
TRBV5-1	TRBJ2-1	CASSRDRAQQFF
TRBV2	TRBJ2-1	CASSERDLGTYEQFF
TRBV7-2	TRBJ2-3	CASSPELAITDTQYF
TRBV5-1	TRBJ2-2	CASSSQQGANTGELFF
TRBV10-3	TRBJ1-1	CAISGAGHENTEAFF
TRBV5-4	TRBJ1-2	CASSLDRGLYYGYTF